These T cell receptor beta chains were read from a single sample in a study of T-cell memory formation after mild COVID-19. TCRdb reprocessed the 5' RACE reads via MiXCR and lists one record per CDR3 protein. The sample comprises roughly 100,000 distinct CDR3 sequences, about an eighth of which are singletons, and approximately 30% rests with the top ten. Material for sequencing was PBMCs or a T cell subset sorted from them (not recorded which). The receptors come from an adult woman who had mild COVID-19 (a few samples of this study predate the infection). Cell type and time point are not known. Each CDR3 is given with its conserved first and last residue. The D gene is left open where the match is weak. Size values are once, few and many counts, or a class for expanded clones, and some rows have none.

J: TRBJ2-1; size: many; D: TRBD1; V: TRBV7-9; DNA: TGTGCCAGCAGCCGGGACAGCTCCTACAATGAGCAGTTCTTC; CDR3: CASSRDSSYNEQFF
J: TRBJ2-1; size: NA; D: TRBD2; V: TRBV9; DNA: TGTGCCAGCAGTAAAACTAGCGGGGGGAATGAGCAGTTCTTC; CDR3: CASSKTSGGNEQFF
J: TRBJ2-3; size: few; D: NA; V: TRBV12-3/TRBV12-4; DNA: TGTGCCAGCAGTTTCCAGTCCAACACAGATACGCAGTATTTT; CDR3: CASSFQSNTDTQYF
J: TRBJ2-7; size: NA; D: TRBD2; V: TRBV20-1; DNA: TGCAGTGCAGTCGTTCCGGTACTAGCGGGGTCCTACGAGCAGTACTTC; CDR3: CSAVVPVLAGSYEQYF
J: TRBJ2-7; size: NA; D: NA; V: TRBV11-2; DNA: TGTGCCAGCAGCTTAGGAGTGTTTTACGAGCAGTACTTC; CDR3: CASSLGVFYEQYF
J: TRBJ2-5; size: few; D: TRBD2; V: TRBV12-3/TRBV12-4; DNA: TGTGCCAGCAACCTGGACAGGGTGGCTAGCGGGAGAGAAGTGGGAATAGAGACCCAGTACTTC; CDR3: CASNLDRVASGREVGIETQYF
J: TRBJ2-3; size: once; D: NA; V: TRBV6-2/TRBV6-3; DNA: TGTGCCAGCATTTCCAATGAGGCCGATACGCAGTATTTT; CDR3: CASISNEADTQYF
J: TRBJ2-1; size: NA; D: TRBD1; V: TRBV24-1; DNA: TGTGCCACCAGTGACACCCGGGACAGGGGTTCCTACAATGAGCAGTTCTTC; CDR3: CATSDTRDRGSYNEQFF
J: TRBJ2-2; size: NA; D: NA; V: TRBV7-3; DNA: TGTGCCAGCAGCCCCCGCCGGGACACTTACACCGGGGAGCTGTTTTTT; CDR3: CASSPRRDTYTGELFF
J: TRBJ2-1; size: few; D: TRBD2; V: TRBV24-1; DNA: TGTGCCACCAGTGACCCGCTAGCGGGAGCTGGCAATGAGCAGTTCTTC; CDR3: CATSDPLAGAGNEQFF
J: TRBJ1-1; size: few; D: NA; V: TRBV5-1; DNA: TGCGCCAGCAGCTTGTCGGGGTTCCCTGAAGCTTTCTTT; CDR3: CASSLSGFPEAFF
J: TRBJ1-4; size: few; D: NA; V: TRBV4-1; DNA: TGCGCCAGCAGCCAAGAATGGGGGCGGGCGAATGAAAAACTGTTTTTT; CDR3: CASSQEWGRANEKLFF
J: TRBJ2-7; size: NA; D: NA; V: TRBV12-3/TRBV12-4; DNA: TGTGCCAGCAGCCAAGGTAACTACGAGCAGTACTTC; CDR3: CASSQGNYEQYF
J: TRBJ2-7; size: NA; D: TRBD1; V: TRBV6-6; DNA: TGTGCCAGCAGTAATGCCCTCTACCGGGACAGGGAGTCCGAGCAGTACTTC; CDR3: CASSNALYRDRESEQYF
J: TRBJ2-3; size: NA; D: NA; V: TRBV12-3/TRBV12-4; DNA: TGTGCCAGCGCCCTAGCAGATACGCAGTATTTT; CDR3: CASALADTQYF
J: TRBJ2-3; size: NA; D: TRBD2; V: TRBV3-1; DNA: TGTGCCAGCAGCCAAGACAGGCTAGCGGGAGGGCTCCAAGATACGCAGTATTTT; CDR3: CASSQDRLAGGLQDTQYF
J: TRBJ2-7; size: many; D: NA; V: TRBV7-9; DNA: TGTGCCAGCAGCCCATCCGGCTCCTACGAGCAGTACTTC; CDR3: CASSPSGSYEQYF
J: TRBJ2-7; size: few; D: NA; V: TRBV7-8; DNA: TGTGCCAGCAGCTCCGACGTAGACTACGAGCAGTACTTC; CDR3: CASSSDVDYEQYF
J: TRBJ1-5; size: few; D: TRBD1; V: TRBV6-2/TRBV6-3; DNA: TGTGCCAGCAGTGGGACAGGGGGCATGGGCAATCAGCCCCAGCATTTT; CDR3: CASSGTGGMGNQPQHF
J: TRBJ2-1; size: NA; D: NA; V: TRBV9; DNA: TGTGCCAGCAGCGTAGGAGCGGCTACCTACAATGAGCAGTTCTTC; CDR3: CASSVGAATYNEQFF
J: TRBJ2-7; size: few; D: NA; V: TRBV20-1; DNA: TGCAGTGCTAGAGAAACTCGAACCTACGAGCAGTACTTC; CDR3: CSARETRTYEQYF
J: TRBJ2-5; size: many; D: TRBD2; V: TRBV11-2; DNA: TGTGCCAGCAGTATTGGGACTAGCGGGAACCAAGAGACCCAGTACTTC; CDR3: CASSIGTSGNQETQYF
J: TRBJ2-1; size: few; D: TRBD2; V: TRBV20-1; DNA: TGCAGTGCTAGCGAGCGGGGGATGAACAATGAGCAGTTCTTC; CDR3: CSASERGMNNEQFF
J: TRBJ2-3; size: few; D: NA; V: TRBV12-3/TRBV12-4; DNA: TGTGCCAGCAGTCCGGGACCCTCCACAGATACGCAGTATTTT; CDR3: CASSPGPSTDTQYF
J: TRBJ1-4; size: NA; D: NA; V: TRBV7-6; DNA: TGTGCCAGCAGCGGGGGGCAGGAAAAACTGTTTTTT; CDR3: CASSGGQEKLFF
J: TRBJ2-2; size: few; D: NA; V: TRBV5-1; DNA: TGCGCCAGCAGCTTGGATCGTAGTTCCGGGGAGCTGTTTTTT; CDR3: CASSLDRSSGELFF
J: TRBJ2-1; size: few; D: TRBD1; V: TRBV20-1; DNA: TGCAGTGCTAGGGGACAGGGGTGGAATGAGCAGTTCTTC; CDR3: CSARGQGWNEQFF
J: TRBJ1-2; size: few; D: TRBD1; V: TRBV29-1; DNA: TGCAGCGTGTTGGACAGGCTAGCTAACTATGGCTACACCTTC; CDR3: CSVLDRLANYGYTF
J: TRBJ1-2; size: NA; D: NA; V: TRBV7-2; DNA: TGTGCCAGCAGCCCCTCTTCCTTTTATGGCTACACCTTC; CDR3: CASSPSSFYGYTF
J: TRBJ2-7; size: NA; D: TRBD1; V: TRBV6-6; DNA: TGTGCCAGCAGTTACGGGACAGGGACAGACGAGCAGTACTTC; CDR3: CASSYGTGTDEQYF
J: TRBJ2-1; size: NA; D: NA; V: TRBV7-9; DNA: TGTGCCAGCAGGAAGGGGCACAATGAGCAGTTCTTC; CDR3: CASRKGHNEQFF
J: TRBJ2-7; size: NA; D: NA; V: TRBV6-2/TRBV6-3; DNA: TGTGCCACCGGGGTCCGGACCTACGAGCAGTACTTC; CDR3: CATGVRTYEQYF
J: TRBJ2-1; size: NA; D: NA; V: TRBV25-1; DNA: TGTGCCAGCAGTCGATTAGCGGACCCAAAAGACAATGAGCAGTTCTTC; CDR3: CASSRLADPKDNEQFF
J: TRBJ1-1; size: NA; D: NA; V: TRBV7-9; DNA: TGTGCCAGCAGGAAAGGTGAAGGGAACACTGAAGCTTTCTTT; CDR3: CASRKGEGNTEAFF
J: TRBJ2-5; size: NA; D: TRBD1; V: TRBV5-1; DNA: TGCGCCAGCAGCTTACTTCCGGGACAGGGGAAGGAGACCCAGTACTTC; CDR3: CASSLLPGQGKETQYF
J: TRBJ2-7; size: few; D: NA; V: TRBV21-1; DNA: TGTGCCAGCAGCAAAGCGAAAAACCGGGCCGAGCAGTACTTC; CDR3: CASSKAKNRAEQYF
J: TRBJ2-3; size: NA; D: TRBD2; V: TRBV6-5; DNA: TGTGCCAGCAGTTACTACCCGCTAGCGGGGGGTGGGACAGATACGCAGTATTTT; CDR3: CASSYYPLAGGGTDTQYF
J: TRBJ2-1; size: NA; D: TRBD1; V: TRBV10-3; DNA: TGTGCCATCAGTGAGCCCCGGGACAGGGGGAAAGGAGGAGAGCAGTTCTTC; CDR3: CAISEPRDRGKGGEQFF
J: TRBJ2-7; size: NA; D: NA; V: TRBV27; DNA: TGTGCCAGCAGTTTAAGCCGGGGGTCTTACTACGAGCAGTACTTC; CDR3: CASSLSRGSYYEQYF
J: TRBJ2-1; size: many; D: TRBD1; V: TRBV5-1; DNA: TGCGCCAGCACGCACCGGGACAGGGAGCCCAATGAGCAGTTCTTC; CDR3: CASTHRDREPNEQFF
J: TRBJ2-7; size: NA; D: TRBD1; V: TRBV2; DNA: TGTGCCAGCAGTGACCCTCAACGGGCACAGGGGGCCTACGAGCAGTACTTC; CDR3: CASSDPQRAQGAYEQYF
J: TRBJ2-2; size: NA; D: NA; V: TRBV20-1; DNA: TGCAGTGCTAGAGTCCCCATGCGGCCCGGGGGCGACTTTAACACCGGGGAGCTGTTTTTT; CDR3: CSARVPMRPGGDFNTGELFF
J: TRBJ1-4; size: once; D: NA; V: TRBV7-6; DNA: TGTGCCAGCAGCTTAGGCAGAGCTAATGAAAAACTGTTTTTT; CDR3: CASSLGRANEKLFF
J: TRBJ2-7; size: NA; D: NA; V: TRBV11-1; DNA: TGTGCCAGCAGCTGGAGTCAGGGTGAGAGCTCCTACGAGCAGTACTTC; CDR3: CASSWSQGESSYEQYF
J: TRBJ2-1; size: few; D: NA; V: TRBV24-1; DNA: TGTGCCACCTCCCACGGGACGAACTACAATGAGCAGTTCTTC; CDR3: CATSHGTNYNEQFF
J: TRBJ2-7; size: few; D: NA; V: TRBV19; DNA: TGTGCCAGTAGGACCCTCAGGGGTTCCTCCTACGAGCAGTACTTC; CDR3: CASRTLRGSSYEQYF
J: TRBJ2-7; size: NA; D: NA; V: TRBV5-6; DNA: TGTGCCAGCAGCTTGGGTAGCACCTACGAGCAGTACTTC; CDR3: CASSLGSTYEQYF
J: TRBJ2-7; size: few; D: NA; V: TRBV12-3/TRBV12-4; DNA: TGTGCCAGCGCCTCCGACTCGGTCGTTTCCTGGGAGCAGTACTTC; CDR3: CASASDSVVSWEQYF
J: TRBJ2-7; size: few; D: NA; V: TRBV29-1; DNA: TGCAGCGTTGAAGTGGAGCGGAGCTCCTACGAGCAGTACTTC; CDR3: CSVEVERSSYEQYF
J: TRBJ2-2; size: NA; D: NA; V: TRBV9; DNA: TGTGCCAGCAGCGCCTCAGGGACCCCCTCGGGGGAGCTGTTTTTT; CDR3: CASSASGTPSGELFF
J: TRBJ2-2; size: few; D: NA; V: TRBV4-2; DNA: TGTGCCAGCAGCCCTCTCTTGGGGAACACCGGGGAGCTGTTTTTT; CDR3: CASSPLLGNTGELFF
J: TRBJ2-5; size: NA; D: TRBD2; V: TRBV4-3; DNA: TGCGCCAGCAGCCAACTAGCGGGTGGGTTACAAGAGACCCAGTACTTC; CDR3: CASSQLAGGLQETQYF
J: TRBJ2-1; size: NA; D: NA; V: TRBV29-1; DNA: TGCAGCGTTGAAGTGGCCTACAATGAGCAGTTCTTC; CDR3: CSVEVAYNEQFF
J: TRBJ2-3; size: NA; D: NA; V: TRBV9; DNA: TGTGCCAGCAGCGACGCATCCAGCACAGATACGCAGTATTTT; CDR3: CASSDASSTDTQYF
J: TRBJ2-2; size: few; D: NA; V: TRBV20-1; DNA: TGCAGTGCTAGAGGCACGAACACCGGGGAGCTGTTTTTT; CDR3: CSARGTNTGELFF